These 14 T cell receptor beta chains came from one sample sequenced in a study of blood T cell repertoires in COVID-19 (dated by TCRdb to between 2020 and 2021). The method behind the library was the immunoSEQ multiplex PCR assay. Not all clones reach the TCRdb copy of this immuneACCESS table, which keeps in-frame sequences only. Checked studies attribute under half of the gap to unresolved V genes and leave the rest unexplained. The sample includes roughly 250,000 clones, with approximately 85% observed a single time. The ten biggest clones cover 0.87% of the sample. Specimen: peripheral blood. The receptors come from a human donor with COVID-19, enrolled during active disease. The donor label of this sample is uncertain.

The V gene is TRBV6-5, the J gene TRBJ2-2; 12 bases fit TRBD2. Trimming at V came to 4 bases and at J to 8 bases, leaving 5 bases not matched to a gene. CDR1 and CDR2 (germline): MNHEY, SVGAGI. The CDR3 covers 15 residues. The CDR3, as DNA: TGTGCCAGCAGTTCCCCGACTAGCGGGAGAGGGGAGCTGTTTTTT. Its translation: CASSSPTSGRGELFF.

This clone appeared a few times. The J gene is TRBJ1-1, the V gene TRBV6-5; TRBD1 might be the D (6 bases). V was clipped by 5 bases and J by 5 bases, with 12 bases between them. This CDR3 comprises 13 residues. The V gene's germline CDR1 is MNHEY and CDR2 SVGAGI. The CDR3 here is CASSRQGWTEAFF. The CDR3 nucleotides are TGTGCCAGCAGTCGCCAGGGGTGGACTGAAGCTTTCTTT.

The chain uses TRBV4-2 and TRBJ1-2; 7 bases map to TRBD1. The CDR3 extends over 15 amino acids. Germline assignment: CDR1 LGHNA and CDR2 YNFKEQ. J lost 5 bases, V lost 0 bases, and 6 bases had no gene match. The CDR3 is CASSQDEGQTYGYTF. The CDR3 bases are TGTGCCAGCAGCCAAGATGAGGGACAGACGTATGGCTACACCTTC.

The chain employs TRBV28 and TRBJ1-5, with D perhaps TRBD1 (5 bases). CDR1 and CDR2 from the germline V gene are MDHEN and SYDVKM. The CDR3 length is 18 residues. V gave up 5 bases and J gave up 6 bases, with 26 bases separating them. CDR3 region: CASSPPEGRGEVGQPQHF. Written as DNA, the CDR3 is TGTGCCAGCAGTCCGCCCGAGGGACGCGGGGAGGTGGGTCAGCCCCAGCATTTT.

The chain combines TRBV29-1 with TRBJ2-7; D might be TRBD2 (5 bases). Germline V lookup: CDR1 SQVTM, CDR2 ANQGSEA. V was trimmed by 4 bases and J by 2 bases, leaving 9 bases between them. The CDR3 sequence is 12 residues long. CDR3 loop: CSVAGTPYEQYF. DNA of the CDR3: TGCAGCGTTGCGGGAACCCCCTACGAGCAGTACTTC.

This chain connects TRBV10-3 to TRBJ2-7; 7 bases are a match to TRBD2. There are 14 residues in the CDR3. The V and J ends lost 1 base and 4 bases, in that order; junction bases with no gene match: 4. Per the germline V gene, CDR1 is ENHRY and CDR2 is SYGVKD. The CDR3 reads CAISELGGMYEQYF. CDR3 DNA sequence: TGTGCCATCAGTGAGTTGGGGGGGATGTACGAGCAGTACTTC.

This clone has just a few counts. V is TRBV2 and J is TRBJ1-1, with a tentative D call TRBD1 (6 bases). Germline V gives CDR1 SNHLY, CDR2 FYNNEI. Trimming pared 8 bases from V and 5 bases from J, leaving 15 bases between. The CDR3 covers 13 residues. The CDR3 loop is CASGPGGATEAFF. In nucleotides, the CDR3 is TGTGCCAGCGGACCTGGGGGGGCAACTGAAGCTTTCTTT. The variable domain in full, with the rest retrieved from reference TRBV2 and TRBJ1-1, is EPEVTQTPSHQVTQMGQEVILRCVPISNHLYFYWYRQILGQKVEFLVSFYNNEISEKSEIFDDQFSVERPDGSNFTLKIRSTKLEDSAMYFCASGPGGATEAFFGQGTRLTVV.

The J gene is TRBJ1-1, the V gene TRBV28; possibly TRBD1 for D (6 bases). The CDR3 totals 17 residues. V was trimmed by 2 bases and J by 3 bases, leaving 19 bases between them. Germline V gene data show CDR1 as MDHEN and CDR2 as SYDVKM. CDR3 residues: CASSLPGGQVGHTEAFF. The CDR3 DNA is TGTGCCAGCAGTTTACCCGGGGGGCAGGTCGGGCACACTGAAGCTTTCTTT.

The V and J genes are TRBV9 and TRBJ1-1; weak D call: TRBD1 (5 bases). Deletions cut 4 bases from V and 5 bases from J, with 18 bases between. From germline, CDR1 is SGDLS and CDR2 YYNGEE. The CDR3 is 15 amino acids. The CDR3 sequence is CASSFGGAPETEAFF. Written as DNA, the CDR3 is TGTGCCAGCAGCTTCGGTGGGGCACCTGAGACTGAAGCTTTCTTT.

The rearrangement links TRBV28 to TRBJ1-4, with 8 bases matching TRBD1. CDR3 length: 14 residues. Losses at the gene ends were 4 bases for V and 7 bases for J; bases not matched to a gene: 5. The V gene's germline CDR1 is MDHEN and CDR2 SYDVKM. CDR3 sequence reads: CASSSTGAIEKLFF. The CDR3 bases are TGTGCCAGCAGTTCGACAGGGGCCATTGAAAAACTGTTTTTT.

The chain links TRBV3-1 (or the pseudogene TRBV3-2) to TRBJ1-5; D uncertain. The germline CDR1 and CDR2 sequences are LGHDT and YNNKEL (reference sequence). Trimming removed 7 bases at V and 4 bases at J, with 5 bases between. The CDR3 contains 11 residues. CDR3 protein: CASTPNQPQHF. Written as DNA, the CDR3 is TGTGCCAGCACCCCGAATCAGCCCCAGCATTTT.

The chain uses TRBV3-1 (or the pseudogene TRBV3-2) and TRBJ1-5; tentatively, D is TRBD1 (5 bases). This CDR3 comprises 18 residues. The V end lost 0 bases, the J end lost 1 base, and 16 bases lay between the germline ends. Germline V gene lookup returns CDR1 LGHDT and CDR2 YNNKEL (reference sequence). The CDR3 nucleotides read TGTGCCAGCAGCCAAGAACGGGCCGGGGGTAAAAGCAATCAGCCCCAGCATTTT. Encoded protein: CASSQERAGGKSNQPQHF.

The chain is built from TRBV7-9 and TRBJ2-1; perhaps TRBD1 as D (6 bases). The germline CDR1 and CDR2 sequences are SEHNR and FQNEAQ (reference sequence). Trimming pared 2 bases from V and 6 bases from J, leaving 14 bases between. This CDR3 contains 15 residues. The CDR3 DNA is TGTGCCAGCAGCTTAAGAGCAAAAGGGGGCAATGAGCAGTTCTTC. Protein: CASSLRAKGGNEQFF.

This chain links TRBV30 with TRBJ2-5; 12 nucleotides line up with TRBD2. This CDR3 has 15 residues. V lost 2 bases to trimming and J lost 9 bases; unmatched junction nucleotides: 10. Germline-derived CDR1 and CDR2 are GTSNPN and SVGIG (reference sequence). The CDR3 DNA sequence: TGTGCCTGGAGTACCCTAGCGGGAGGGGAGGGGGCCCAGTACTTC. This encodes CAWSTLAGGEGAQYF.